The rows below give T cell receptor beta chains drawn from one sample of a study of STAT3 mutations in large granular lymphocyte leukemia. This table comes from immunoSEQ multiplex PCR, and its TCRdb copy is limited to in-frame clones, with some not included. The sample carries 20,000 or so clones, around 92% recorded once. The specimen sequenced was peripheral blood mononuclear cells. The receptors originated from a man between 60 and 75 years old with T-cell large granular lymphocyte leukemia. Some clones in this sample may be carry-over from other donors' samples. Each CDR3 is given with its conserved first and last residue. The D gene is left open where the match is weak. Some rows have no size entry. The others give once, few or many, or a class for an expanded clone.

TRBV5-1	13	NA	once	TRBJ1-1	CASSSGTNTEAFF	TGCGCCAGCAGCTCGGGAACGAACACTGAAGCTTTCTTT
TRBV10-2	13	TRBD1	NA	TRBJ2-7	CATWDRSSYEQYF	TGCGCCACCTGGGACAGAAGCTCCTACGAGCAGTACTTC
TRBV5-1	13	TRBD1	NA	TRBJ1-5	CASSFQGGQPQHF	TGCGCCAGCAGCTTCCAGGGGGGACAGCCCCAGCATTTT
TRBV7-3	13	TRBD2	NA	TRBJ2-3	CASSSSGTGTQYF	TGTGCCAGCAGCTCTAGCGGGACGGGTACGCAGTATTTT
TRBV12-5	16	TRBD2	NA	TRBJ2-3	CASGLVLTGGADTQYF	TGTGCTAGTGGTTTGGTACTGACGGGAGGTGCAGATACGCAGTATTTT
TRBV7-9	15	NA	NA	TRBJ2-7	CASSLSLNGNYEQYF	TGTGCCAGCAGCTTATCCCTGAACGGAAACTACGAGCAGTACTTC
TRBV18	15	NA	once	TRBJ1-1	CASSPNLAWGTEAFF	TGTGCCAGCTCACCCAACCTTGCCTGGGGCACTGAAGCTTTCTTT
TRBV10-2	16	TRBD2	NA	TRBJ2-7	CASSGLAGGPGDEQYF	TGCGCCAGCAGCGGACTAGCGGGAGGGCCTGGGGACGAGCAGTACTTC
TRBV6-5	12	NA	once	TRBJ2-7	CASRSNVDEQYF	TGTGCCAGCAGATCGAACGTCGACGAGCAGTACTTC
TRBV25-1	14	NA	NA	TRBJ2-5	CASRDPGVRETQYF	TGTGCCAGCAGGGACCCGGGGGTCCGGGAGACCCAGTACTTC
TRBV7-8	16	NA	NA	TRBJ1-2	CASSLALQLGHYGYTF	TGTGCCAGCAGCTTAGCGCTACAATTGGGACACTATGGCTACACCTTC
TRBV7-2	17	NA	NA	TRBJ1-3	CASSLDSRDYSGNTIYF	TGTGCCAGCAGCTTAGATTCACGGGACTACTCTGGAAACACCATATATTTT
TRBV7-9	13	TRBD2	NA	TRBJ2-3	CASTLAGEATQYF	TGTGCCAGCACACTAGCGGGAGAAGCTACGCAGTATTTT
TRBV9	14	TRBD1	NA	TRBJ2-7	CASSVVQGAGEQYF	TGTGCCAGCAGCGTAGTACAGGGGGCGGGGGAGCAGTACTTC
TRBV27	15	NA	NA	TRBJ2-2	CASSFSPSGTGELFF	TGTGCCAGCAGTTTTTCCCCCTCGGGAACCGGGGAGCTGTTTTTT
TRBV29-1	14	NA	few	TRBJ1-1	CSVEERTGSTEAFF	TGCAGCGTTGAGGAGCGTACAGGGAGCACTGAAGCTTTCTTT
TRBV29-1	12	NA	NA	TRBJ1-2	CSVVDHNYGYTF	TGCAGCGTTGTCGATCATAACTATGGCTACACCTTC
TRBV5-1	15	TRBD2	few	TRBJ2-7	CASSWGTSEGYEQYF	TGCGCCAGCAGCTGGGGGACTAGCGAAGGCTACGAGCAGTACTTC
TRBV5-1	14	NA	NA	TRBJ2-2	CASSFQGYTGELFF	TGCGCCAGCAGCTTTCAGGGGTACACCGGGGAGCTGTTTTTT
TRBV10-1	15	NA	once	TRBJ2-5	CASSVGRREQETQYF	TGCGCCAGCAGTGTAGGGCGGAGGGAGCAAGAGACCCAGTACTTC
TRBV18	17	TRBD1	NA	TRBJ2-3	CASSLLGQVASTDTQYF	TGTGCCAGCTCACTTCTCGGACAGGTAGCTAGCACAGATACGCAGTATTTT
TRBV25-1	14	TRBD1	NA	TRBJ1-1	CASSGGQANTEAFF	TGTGCCAGCAGTGGAGGACAGGCGAACACTGAAGCTTTCTTT
TRBV5-4	15	TRBD2	NA	TRBJ2-7	CASSLQGLATYEQYF	TGTGCCAGCAGCTTACAGGGACTAGCGACCTACGAGCAGTACTTC
TRBV18	15	NA	NA	TRBJ1-2	CASSPPRSSDFGYTF	TGTGCCAGCTCACCCCCCCGCAGTTCGGACTTTGGCTACACCTTC
TRBV7-9	15	TRBD2	few	TRBJ2-3	CASPPIGREWDTQYF	TGTGCCAGTCCGCCCATCGGGCGGGAGTGGGATACGCAGTATTTT
TRBV7-2	15	TRBD1	NA	TRBJ1-1	CASSLVGGGIGEAFF	TGTGCCAGCAGCTTAGTAGGAGGGGGCATTGGTGAAGCTTTCTTT